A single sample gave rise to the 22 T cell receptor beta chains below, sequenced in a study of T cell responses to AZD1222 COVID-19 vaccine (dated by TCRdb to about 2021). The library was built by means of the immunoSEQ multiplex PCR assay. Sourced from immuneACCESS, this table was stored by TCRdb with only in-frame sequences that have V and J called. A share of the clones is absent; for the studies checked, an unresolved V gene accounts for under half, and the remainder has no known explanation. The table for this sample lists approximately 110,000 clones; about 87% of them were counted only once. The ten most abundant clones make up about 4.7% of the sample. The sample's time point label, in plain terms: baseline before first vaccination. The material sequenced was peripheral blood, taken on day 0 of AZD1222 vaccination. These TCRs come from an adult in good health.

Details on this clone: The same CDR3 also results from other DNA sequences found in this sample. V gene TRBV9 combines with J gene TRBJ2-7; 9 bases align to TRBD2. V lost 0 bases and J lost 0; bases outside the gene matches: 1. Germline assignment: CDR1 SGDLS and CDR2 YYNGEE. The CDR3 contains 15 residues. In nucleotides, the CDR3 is TGTGCCAGCAGCGTAGAAGCGGGAGGCTCCTACGAGCAGTACTTC. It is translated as CASSVEAGGSYEQYF.

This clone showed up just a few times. CDR3 sequence reads: CASSLFPGQANEKLFF. The CDR3 DNA follows: TGTGCCAGCAGCTTATTCCCGGGACAGGCGAATGAAAAACTGTTTTTT. The chain combines TRBV7-6 with TRBJ1-4; 8 positions match TRBD1. The CDR3 spans 16 residues. In germline, CDR1 is SGHVS, CDR2 FNYEAQ. The V and J ends lost 2 bases and 5 bases, in that order; junction bases with no gene match: 7.

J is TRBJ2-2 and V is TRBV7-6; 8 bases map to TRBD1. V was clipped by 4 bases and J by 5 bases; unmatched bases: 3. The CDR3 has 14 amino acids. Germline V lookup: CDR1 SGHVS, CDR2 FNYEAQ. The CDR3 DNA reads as TGTGCCAGCAGCTGGGACAGGCGGACCGGGGAGCTGTTTTTT. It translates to CASSWDRRTGELFF.

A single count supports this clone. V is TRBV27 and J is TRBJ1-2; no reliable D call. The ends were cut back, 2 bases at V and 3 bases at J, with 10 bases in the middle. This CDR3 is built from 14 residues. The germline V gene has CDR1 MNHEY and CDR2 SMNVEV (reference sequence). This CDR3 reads CASSLGPTYYGYTF. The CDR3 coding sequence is TGTGCCAGCAGTTTAGGCCCTACCTACTATGGCTACACCTTC.

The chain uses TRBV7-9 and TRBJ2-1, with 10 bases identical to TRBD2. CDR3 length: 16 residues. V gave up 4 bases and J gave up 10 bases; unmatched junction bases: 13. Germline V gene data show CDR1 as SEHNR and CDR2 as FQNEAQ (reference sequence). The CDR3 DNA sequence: TGTGCCAGCAGCTCCGATACGAGCGGGGGGGCACAGGAGCAGTTCTTC. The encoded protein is CASSSDTSGGAQEQFF.

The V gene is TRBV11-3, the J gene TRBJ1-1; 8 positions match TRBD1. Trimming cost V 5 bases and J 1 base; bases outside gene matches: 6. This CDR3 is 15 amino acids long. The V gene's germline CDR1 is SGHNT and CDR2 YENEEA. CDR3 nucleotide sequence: TGTGCCAGCAGCCCCTGGGACAGGTCGAACACTGAAGCTTTCTTT. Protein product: CASSPWDRSNTEAFF.

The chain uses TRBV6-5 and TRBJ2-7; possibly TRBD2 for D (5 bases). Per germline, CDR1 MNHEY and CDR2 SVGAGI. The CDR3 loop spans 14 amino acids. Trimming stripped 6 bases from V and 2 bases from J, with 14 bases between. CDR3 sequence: CASSPYRGPYEQYF. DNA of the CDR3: TGTGCCAGCAGCCCCTACCGAGGGCCCTACGAGCAGTACTTC.

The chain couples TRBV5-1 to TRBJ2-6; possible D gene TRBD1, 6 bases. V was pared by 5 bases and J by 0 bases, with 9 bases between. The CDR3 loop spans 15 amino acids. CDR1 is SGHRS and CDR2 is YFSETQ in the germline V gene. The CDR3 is CASRRTVSGANVLTF. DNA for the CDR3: TGCGCCAGCAGGAGGACAGTCTCTGGGGCCAACGTCCTGACTTTC.

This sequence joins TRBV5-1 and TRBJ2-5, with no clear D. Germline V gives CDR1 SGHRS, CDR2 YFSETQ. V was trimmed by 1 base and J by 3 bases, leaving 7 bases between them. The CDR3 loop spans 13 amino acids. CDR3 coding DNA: TGCGCCAGCAGCTTGCTGAAGGAAGAGACCCAGTACTTC. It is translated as CASSLLKEETQYF.

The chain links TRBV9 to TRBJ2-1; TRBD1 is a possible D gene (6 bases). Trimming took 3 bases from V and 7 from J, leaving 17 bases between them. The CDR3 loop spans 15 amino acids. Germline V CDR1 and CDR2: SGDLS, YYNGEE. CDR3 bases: TGTGCCAGCAGCGGGATCTCGACAGGACAAAATGAGCAGTTCTTC. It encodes CASSGISTGQNEQFF.

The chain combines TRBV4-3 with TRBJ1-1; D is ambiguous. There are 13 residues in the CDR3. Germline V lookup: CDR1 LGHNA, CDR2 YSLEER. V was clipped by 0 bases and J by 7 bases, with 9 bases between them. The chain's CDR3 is CASSQDEAREAFF. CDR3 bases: TGCGCCAGCAGCCAAGATGAGGCACGTGAAGCTTTCTTT.

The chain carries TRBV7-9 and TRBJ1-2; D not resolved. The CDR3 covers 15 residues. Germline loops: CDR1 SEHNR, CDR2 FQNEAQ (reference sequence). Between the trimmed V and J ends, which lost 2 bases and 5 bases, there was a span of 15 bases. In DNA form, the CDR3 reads TGTGCCAGCAGCTTATTGTCTTCCCCGACTTATGGCTACACCTTC. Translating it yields CASSLLSSPTYGYTF.

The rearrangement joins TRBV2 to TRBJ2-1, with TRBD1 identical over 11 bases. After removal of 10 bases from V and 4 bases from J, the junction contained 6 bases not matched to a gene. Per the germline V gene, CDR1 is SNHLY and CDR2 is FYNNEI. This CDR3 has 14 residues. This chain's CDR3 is CAIPRDRGYNEQFF. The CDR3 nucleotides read TGTGCCATTCCCCGGGACAGGGGGTACAATGAGCAGTTCTTC.

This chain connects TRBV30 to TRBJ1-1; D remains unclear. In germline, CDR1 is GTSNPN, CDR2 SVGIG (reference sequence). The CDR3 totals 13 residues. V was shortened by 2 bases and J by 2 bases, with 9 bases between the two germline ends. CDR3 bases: TGTGCCTGGAGTACGGGGAGAAACACTGAAGCTTTCTTT. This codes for CAWSTGRNTEAFF.

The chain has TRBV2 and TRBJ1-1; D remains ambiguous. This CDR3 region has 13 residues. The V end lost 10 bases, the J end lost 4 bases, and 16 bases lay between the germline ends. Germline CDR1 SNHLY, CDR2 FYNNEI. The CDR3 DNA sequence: TGTGCCATTCCGTCTCTCCGGGGCACTGAAGCTTTCTTT. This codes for CAIPSLRGTEAFF. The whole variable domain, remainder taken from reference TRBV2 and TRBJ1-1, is EPEVTQTPSHQVTQMGQEVILRCVPISNHLYFYWYRQILGQKVEFLVSFYNNEISEKSEIFDDQFSVERPDGSNFTLKIRSTKLEDSAMYFCAIPSLRGTEAFFGQGTRLTVV.

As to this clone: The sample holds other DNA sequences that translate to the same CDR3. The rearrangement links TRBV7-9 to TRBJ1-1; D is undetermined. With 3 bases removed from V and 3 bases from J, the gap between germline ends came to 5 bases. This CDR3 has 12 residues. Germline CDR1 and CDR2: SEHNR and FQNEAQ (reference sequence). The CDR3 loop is CASSLRDTEAFF. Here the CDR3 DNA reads TGTGCCAGCAGCTTGAGAGACACTGAAGCTTTCTTT.

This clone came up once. Written as DNA, the CDR3 is TGCGCCAGCAGCGAGAGGGGACACACCATATATTTT. It yields the protein CASSERGHTIYF. The chain employs TRBV4-1 and TRBJ1-3; D may be TRBD1 (5 bases). Germline V gene sequence: CDR1 MGHRA, CDR2 YSYEKL. CDR3 size: 12 residues. Trimming removed 5 bases at V and 8 bases at J, with 10 bases between.

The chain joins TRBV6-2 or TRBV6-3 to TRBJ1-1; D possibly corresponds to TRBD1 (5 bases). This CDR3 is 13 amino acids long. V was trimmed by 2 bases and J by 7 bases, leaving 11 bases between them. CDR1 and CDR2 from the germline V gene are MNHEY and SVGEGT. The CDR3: CASSYRGGSEAFF. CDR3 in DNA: TGTGCCAGCAGTTACCGGGGGGGGAGTGAAGCTTTCTTT.

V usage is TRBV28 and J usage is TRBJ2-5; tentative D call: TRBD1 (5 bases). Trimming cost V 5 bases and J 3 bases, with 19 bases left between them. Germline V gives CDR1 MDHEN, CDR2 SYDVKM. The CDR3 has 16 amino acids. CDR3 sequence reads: CASSQARISREETQYF. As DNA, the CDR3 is TGTGCCAGCAGTCAAGCCCGGATCTCCAGGGAAGAGACCCAGTACTTC.

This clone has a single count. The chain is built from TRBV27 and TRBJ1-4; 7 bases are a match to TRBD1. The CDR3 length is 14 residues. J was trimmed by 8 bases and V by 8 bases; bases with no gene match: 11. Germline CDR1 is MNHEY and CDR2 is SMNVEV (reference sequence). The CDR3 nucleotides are TGTGCCAGCGGACCACAGGGGTGGGAGGAAAAACTGTTTTTT. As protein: CASGPQGWEEKLFF.

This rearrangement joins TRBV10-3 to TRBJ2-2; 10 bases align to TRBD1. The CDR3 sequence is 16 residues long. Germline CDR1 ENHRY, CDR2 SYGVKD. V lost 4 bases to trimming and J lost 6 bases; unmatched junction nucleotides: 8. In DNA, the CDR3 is TGTGCCATCAGTGCATCCGGGACAGGGGAACCCGGGGAGCTGTTTTTT. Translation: CAISASGTGEPGELFF.

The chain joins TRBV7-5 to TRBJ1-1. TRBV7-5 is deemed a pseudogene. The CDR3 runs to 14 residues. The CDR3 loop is CARSLAGTGTEAFF. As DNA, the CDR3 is TGTGCCAGAAGCCTGGCGGGGACGGGCACTGAAGCTTTCTTT.